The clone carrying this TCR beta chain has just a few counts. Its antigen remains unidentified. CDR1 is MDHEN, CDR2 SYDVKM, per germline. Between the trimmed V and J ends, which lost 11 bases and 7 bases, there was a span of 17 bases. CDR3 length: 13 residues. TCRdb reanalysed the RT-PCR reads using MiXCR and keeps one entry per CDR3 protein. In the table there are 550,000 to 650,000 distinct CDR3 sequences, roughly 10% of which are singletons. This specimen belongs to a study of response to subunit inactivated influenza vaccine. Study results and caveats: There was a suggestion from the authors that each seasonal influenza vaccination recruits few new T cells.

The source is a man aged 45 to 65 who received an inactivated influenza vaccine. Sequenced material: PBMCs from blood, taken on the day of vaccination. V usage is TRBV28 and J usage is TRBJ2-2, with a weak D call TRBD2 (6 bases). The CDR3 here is CAYQGGSDGELFF. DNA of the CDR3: TGTGCCTATCAAGGAGGGTCGGACGGGGAGCTGTTTTTT.